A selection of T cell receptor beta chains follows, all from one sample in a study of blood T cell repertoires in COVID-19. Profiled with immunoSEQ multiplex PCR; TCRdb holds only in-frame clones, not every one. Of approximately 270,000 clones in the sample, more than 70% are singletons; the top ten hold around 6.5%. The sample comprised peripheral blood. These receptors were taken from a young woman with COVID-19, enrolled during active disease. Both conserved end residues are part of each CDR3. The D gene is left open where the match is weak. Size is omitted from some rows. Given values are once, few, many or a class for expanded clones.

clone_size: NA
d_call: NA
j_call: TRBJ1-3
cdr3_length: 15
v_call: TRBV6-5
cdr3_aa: CASSYSGASGNTIYF
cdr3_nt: TGTGCCAGCAGTTACTCGGGGGCCTCTGGAAACACCATATATTTT

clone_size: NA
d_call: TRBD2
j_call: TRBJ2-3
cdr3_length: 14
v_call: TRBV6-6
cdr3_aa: CASSLTGGQDTQYF
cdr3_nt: TGTGCCAGCAGTCTCACGGGGGGGCAAGATACGCAGTATTTT

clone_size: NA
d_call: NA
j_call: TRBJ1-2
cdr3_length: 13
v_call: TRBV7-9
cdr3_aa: CASSPAGWEGYTF
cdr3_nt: TGTGCCAGCAGCCCAGCGGGGTGGGAGGGCTACACCTTC

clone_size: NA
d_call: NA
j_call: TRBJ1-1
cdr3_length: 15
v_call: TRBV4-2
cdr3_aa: CASSQERTVNTEAFF
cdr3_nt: TGTGCCAGCAGCCAAGAGCGTACAGTGAACACTGAAGCTTTCTTT

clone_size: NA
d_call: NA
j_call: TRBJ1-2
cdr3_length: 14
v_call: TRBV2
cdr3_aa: CASSGNRAPGGYTF
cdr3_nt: TGTGCCAGCAGTGGCAACAGGGCTCCGGGAGGCTACACCTTC

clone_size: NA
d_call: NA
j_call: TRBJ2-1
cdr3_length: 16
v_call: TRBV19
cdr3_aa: CASSIVRLSSYNEQFF
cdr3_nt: TGTGCCAGTAGTATAGTCAGGTTGAGCTCCTACAATGAGCAGTTCTTC

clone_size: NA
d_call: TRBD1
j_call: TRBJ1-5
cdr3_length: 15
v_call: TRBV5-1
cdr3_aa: CASSPGQGGNQPQHF
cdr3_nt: TGCGCCAGCAGCCCTGGACAGGGGGGCAATCAGCCCCAGCATTTT

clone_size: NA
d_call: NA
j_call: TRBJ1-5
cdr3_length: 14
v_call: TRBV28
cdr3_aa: CASRSRGGSQPQHF
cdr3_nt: TGTGCCAGCAGGTCGAGGGGGGGAAGTCAGCCCCAGCATTTT

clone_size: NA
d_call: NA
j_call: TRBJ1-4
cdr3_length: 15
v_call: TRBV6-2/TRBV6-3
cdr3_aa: CASSPAGTVSEKLFF
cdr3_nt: TGTGCCAGCAGCCCCGCGGGCACGGTCTCGGAAAAACTGTTTTTT

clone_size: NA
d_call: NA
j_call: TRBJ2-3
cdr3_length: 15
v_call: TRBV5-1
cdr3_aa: CASSLHRGTTDTQYF
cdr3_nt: TGCGCCAGCAGCTTACATCGGGGGACCACAGATACGCAGTATTTT

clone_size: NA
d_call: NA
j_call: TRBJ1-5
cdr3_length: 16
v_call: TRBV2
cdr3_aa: CASSDLPPGGNQPQHF
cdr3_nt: TGTGCCAGCAGTGACCTCCCGCCAGGGGGCAATCAGCCCCAGCATTTT

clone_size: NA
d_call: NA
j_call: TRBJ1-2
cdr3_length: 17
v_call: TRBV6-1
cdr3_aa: CASSGLNRVLANYGYTF
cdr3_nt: TGTGCCAGCAGTGGGTTGAACAGGGTTCTGGCTAACTATGGCTACACCTTC

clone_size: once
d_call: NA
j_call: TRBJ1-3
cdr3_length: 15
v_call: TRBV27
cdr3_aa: CASSLDYAAGNTIYF
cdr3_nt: TGTGCCAGCAGCCTAGACTATGCAGCTGGAAACACCATATATTTT

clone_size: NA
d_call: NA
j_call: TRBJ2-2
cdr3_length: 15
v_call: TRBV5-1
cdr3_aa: CASSPRTAPTGELFF
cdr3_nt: TGCGCCAGCAGCCCCCGGACAGCGCCTACCGGGGAGCTGTTTTTT

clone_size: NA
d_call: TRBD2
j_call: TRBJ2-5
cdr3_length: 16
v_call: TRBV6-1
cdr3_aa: CASSEGGLAGGETQYF
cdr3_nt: TGTGCCAGCAGTGAAGGGGGGCTAGCGGGAGGAGAGACCCAGTACTTC

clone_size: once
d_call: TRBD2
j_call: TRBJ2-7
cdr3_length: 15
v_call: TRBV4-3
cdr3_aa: CASSQAGGSSYEQYF
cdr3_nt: TGCGCCAGCAGCCAAGCGGGGGGGAGCTCCTACGAGCAGTACTTC

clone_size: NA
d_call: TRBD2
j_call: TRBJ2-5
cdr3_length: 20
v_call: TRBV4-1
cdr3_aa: CASSQDHGRGAGVLRETQYF
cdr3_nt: TGCGCCAGCAGCCAAGACCACGGGCGCGGGGCGGGAGTTCTGCGAGAGACCCAGTACTTC

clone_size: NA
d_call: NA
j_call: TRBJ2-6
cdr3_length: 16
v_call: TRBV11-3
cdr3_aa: CASSSGQPSGANVLTF
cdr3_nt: TGTGCCAGCAGCTCTGGACAGCCCTCTGGGGCCAACGTCCTGACTTTC

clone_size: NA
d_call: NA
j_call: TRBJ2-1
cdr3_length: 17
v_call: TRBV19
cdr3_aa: CASRRSGTPSSYNEQFF
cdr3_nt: TGTGCCAGTAGGCGATCCGGGACACCGAGCTCCTACAATGAGCAGTTCTTC

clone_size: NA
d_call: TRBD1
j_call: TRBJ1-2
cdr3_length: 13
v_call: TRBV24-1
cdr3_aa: CATSEGTGVGYTF
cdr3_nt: TGTGCCACCAGTGAAGGAACAGGGGTCGGCTACACCTTC

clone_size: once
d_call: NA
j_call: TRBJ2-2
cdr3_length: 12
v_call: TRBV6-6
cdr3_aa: CASSSVTGELFF
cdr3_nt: TGTGCCAGCAGTAGCGTAACCGGGGAGCTGTTTTTT

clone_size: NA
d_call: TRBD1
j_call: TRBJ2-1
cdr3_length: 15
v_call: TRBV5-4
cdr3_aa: CASSSAGTGRNEQFF
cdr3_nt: TGTGCCAGCAGCTCAGCCGGGACAGGGAGGAATGAGCAGTTCTTC

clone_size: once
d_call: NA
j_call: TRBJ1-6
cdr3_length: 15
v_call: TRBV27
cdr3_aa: CASRSASPYNSPLHF
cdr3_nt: TGTGCCAGCAGATCAGCGTCCCCCTATAATTCACCCCTCCACTTT

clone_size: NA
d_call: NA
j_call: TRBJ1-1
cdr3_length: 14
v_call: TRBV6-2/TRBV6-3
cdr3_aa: CASSYPTGISEAFF
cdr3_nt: TGTGCCAGCAGTTATCCCACAGGGATCTCTGAAGCTTTCTTT

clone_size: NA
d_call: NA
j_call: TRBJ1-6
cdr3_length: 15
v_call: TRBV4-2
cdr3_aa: CASSQGTAYNSPLHF
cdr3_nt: TGTGCCAGCAGCCAAGGGACTGCGTATAATTCACCCCTCCACTTT

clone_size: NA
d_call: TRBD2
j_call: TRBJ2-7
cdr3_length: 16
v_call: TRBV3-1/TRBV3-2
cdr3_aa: CASSLGLAGDSYEQYF
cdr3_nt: TGTGCCAGCAGCCTAGGACTAGCGGGGGACTCCTACGAGCAGTACTTC

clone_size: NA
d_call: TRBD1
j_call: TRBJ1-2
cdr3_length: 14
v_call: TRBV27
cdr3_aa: CASSSRRGLDGYTF
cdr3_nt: TGTGCCAGCAGTTCACGCAGGGGGTTGGATGGCTACACCTTC

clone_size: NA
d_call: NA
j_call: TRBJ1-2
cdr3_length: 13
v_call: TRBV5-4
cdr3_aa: CASSSPADSNYTF
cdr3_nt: TGTGCCAGCAGCTCCCCCGCGGACAGTAACTACACCTTC

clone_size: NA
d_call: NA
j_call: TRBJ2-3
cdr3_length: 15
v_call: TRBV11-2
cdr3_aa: CASSFVLAGTDTQYF
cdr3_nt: TGTGCCAGCAGCTTCGTACTAGCTGGCACAGATACGCAGTATTTT

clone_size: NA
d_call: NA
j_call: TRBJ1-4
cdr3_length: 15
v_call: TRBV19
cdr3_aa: CASNNNGAGYEKLFF
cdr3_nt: TGTGCCAGTAACAACAATGGGGCAGGGTACGAAAAACTGTTTTTT

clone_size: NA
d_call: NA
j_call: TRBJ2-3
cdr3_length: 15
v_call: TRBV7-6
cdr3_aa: CASSFRRGSTDTQYF
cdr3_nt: TGTGCCAGCAGCTTCCGCAGGGGAAGCACAGATACGCAGTATTTT

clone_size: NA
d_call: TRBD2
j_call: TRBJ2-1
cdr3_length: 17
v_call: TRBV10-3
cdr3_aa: CAIGLQAGMSSGNEQFF
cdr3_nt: TGTGCCATCGGTTTACAAGCGGGAATGTCTTCGGGGAATGAGCAGTTCTTC

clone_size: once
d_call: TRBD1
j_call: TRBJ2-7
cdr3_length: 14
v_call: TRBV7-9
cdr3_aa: CASSRTGSDYEQYF
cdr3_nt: TGTGCCAGCAGTCGGACAGGGAGTGACTACGAGCAGTACTTC

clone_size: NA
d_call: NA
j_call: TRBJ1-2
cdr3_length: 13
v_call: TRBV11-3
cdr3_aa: CASSPGRVGGYTF
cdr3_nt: TGTGCCAGCAGCCCAGGCAGGGTGGGAGGCTACACCTTC

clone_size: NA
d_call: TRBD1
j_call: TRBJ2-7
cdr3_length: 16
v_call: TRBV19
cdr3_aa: CASSTIGQGTPYEQYF
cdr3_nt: TGTGCCAGTAGTACGATTGGACAGGGGACCCCCTACGAGCAGTACTTC

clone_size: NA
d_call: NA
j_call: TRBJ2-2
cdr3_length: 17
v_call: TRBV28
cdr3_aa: CASSLSLGQWGTGELFF
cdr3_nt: TGTGCCAGCAGTTTATCCTTAGGACAGTGGGGCACCGGGGAGCTGTTTTTT

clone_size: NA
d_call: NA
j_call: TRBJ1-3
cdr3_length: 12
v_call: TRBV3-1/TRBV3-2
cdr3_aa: CASSPQGYTIYF
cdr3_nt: TGTGCCAGCAGCCCCCAGGGCTACACCATATATTTT

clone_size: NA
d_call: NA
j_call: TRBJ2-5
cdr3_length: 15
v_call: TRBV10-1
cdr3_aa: CASSEGSGEQETQYF
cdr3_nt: TGCGCCAGCAGTGAAGGTAGCGGTGAGCAAGAGACCCAGTACTTC

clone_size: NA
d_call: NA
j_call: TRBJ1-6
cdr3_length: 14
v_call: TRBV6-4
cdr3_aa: CASSGNRANSPLHF
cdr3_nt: TGTGCCAGCAGTGGAAACAGGGCTAATTCACCCCTCCACTTT

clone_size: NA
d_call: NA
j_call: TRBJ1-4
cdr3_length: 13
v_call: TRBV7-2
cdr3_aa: CASSLHWEEKLFF
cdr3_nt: TGTGCCAGCAGCTTACACTGGGAGGAAAAACTGTTTTTT

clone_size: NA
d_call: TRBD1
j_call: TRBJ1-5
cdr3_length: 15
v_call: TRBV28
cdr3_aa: CASSFRTGHNQPQHF
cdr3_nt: TGTGCCAGCAGTTTTCGGACAGGGCACAATCAGCCCCAGCATTTT

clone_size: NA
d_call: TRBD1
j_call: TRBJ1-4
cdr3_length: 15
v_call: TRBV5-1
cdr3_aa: CASSSPGQGNEKLFF
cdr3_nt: TGCGCCAGCAGCTCCCCGGGACAGGGAAACGAAAAACTGTTTTTT

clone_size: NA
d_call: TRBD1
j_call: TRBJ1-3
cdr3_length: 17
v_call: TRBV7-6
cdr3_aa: CASSPRPGQGSGNTIYF
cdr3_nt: TGTGCCAGCAGCCCACGCCCGGGACAGGGATCTGGAAACACCATATATTTT

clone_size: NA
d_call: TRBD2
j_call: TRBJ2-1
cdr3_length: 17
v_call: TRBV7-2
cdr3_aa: CASSLVVASGGDNEQFF
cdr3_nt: TGTGCCAGCAGCTTAGTAGTGGCTAGCGGGGGGGACAATGAGCAGTTCTTC

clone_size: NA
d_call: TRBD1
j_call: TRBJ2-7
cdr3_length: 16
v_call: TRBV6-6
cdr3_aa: CASIPQWGQGTYEQYF
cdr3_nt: TGTGCCAGCATCCCCCAATGGGGACAGGGGACCTACGAGCAGTACTTC

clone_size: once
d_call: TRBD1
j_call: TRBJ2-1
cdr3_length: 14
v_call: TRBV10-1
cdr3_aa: CASSAQGGRNEQFF
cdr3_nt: TGCGCCAGCAGTGCACAGGGGGGACGCAATGAGCAGTTCTTC